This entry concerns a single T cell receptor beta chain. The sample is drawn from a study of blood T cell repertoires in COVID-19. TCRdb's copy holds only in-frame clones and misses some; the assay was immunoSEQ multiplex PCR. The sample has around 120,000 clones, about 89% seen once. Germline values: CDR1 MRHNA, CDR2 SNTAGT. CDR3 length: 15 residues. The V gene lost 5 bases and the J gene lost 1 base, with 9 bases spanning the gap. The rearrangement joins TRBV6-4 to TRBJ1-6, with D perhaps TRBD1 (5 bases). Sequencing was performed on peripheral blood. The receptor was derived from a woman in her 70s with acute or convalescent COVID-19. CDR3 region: CASSPQASYNSPLHF. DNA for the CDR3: TGTGCCAGCAGTCCACAGGCGTCCTATAATTCACCCCTCCACTTT.